This passage covers 26 T cell receptor beta chains from one sample sequenced in a study of identical twins. One entry per CDR3 protein results from TCRdb running MiXCR on the 5' RACE reads. Here the sample spans 200,000 to 300,000 distinct CDR3 sequences, about 11% being singletons. What was sequenced was memory T cells sorted from blood. The receptors here all came from a man over 45 in good health.

The rearrangement joins TRBV27 to TRBJ1-1, with 7 bases aligning to TRBD1. CDR1 and CDR2 (germline): MNHEY, SMNVEV (reference sequence). V was pared by 7 bases and J by 0 bases, with 8 bases of the junction left unmatched. The CDR3 loop spans 15 amino acids. CDR3 DNA: TGTGCCAGCAATGGACAGGTGATAATGAACACTGAAGCTTTCTTT. Encoded protein: CASNGQVIMNTEAFF.

The chain is built from TRBV30 and TRBJ1-1, with TRBD1 matching 9 bases. Germline V CDR1 and CDR2: GTSNPN, SVGIG (reference sequence). The trim removed 4 bases at V and 5 bases at J, leaving 8 bases unmatched. CDR3 size: 14 residues. The CDR3 DNA reads TGTGCCTGGACCTACAGGGGGCCGCGGACTGAAGCTTTCTTT. It is translated as CAWTYRGPRTEAFF.

There are many counts of this clonotype. The J gene is TRBJ1-6, the V gene TRBV20-1; TRBD1 matches 8 bases. Germline V lookup: CDR1 DFQATT, CDR2 SNEGSKA (reference sequence). Trimming removed 5 bases from V and 6 bases from J; junction bases left unmatched: 9. The CDR3 length is 15 residues. This chain's CDR3 is CSAPQGAPGNSPLHF. Written as DNA, the CDR3 is TGCAGTGCTCCCCAGGGGGCCCCTGGTAATTCACCCCTCCACTTT.

The chain couples TRBV15 to TRBJ1-4; no clear D. CDR3 size: 15 residues. In germline, CDR1 is LNHNV, CDR2 YYDKDF (reference sequence). Trimming took off 1 base at V and 7 bases at J, with 13 bases between the two ends. Here the CDR3 DNA reads TGTGCCACCAGCAGAGTCTTGGCAAAGGGTGAAAAACTGTTTTTT. Translation: CATSRVLAKGEKLFF.

The sample holds many counts of this clonotype. The rearrangement uses TRBV4-3 and TRBJ1-6, with D unresolved. Between the trimmed V and J ends, which lost 0 bases and 0 bases, there was a span of 9 bases. The CDR3 extends over 17 amino acids. Germline CDR1 reads LGHNA; CDR2 reads YSLEER. In DNA form, the CDR3 reads TGCGCCAGCAGCCAAGAGCGGAGCTTCTCCTATAATTCACCCCTCCACTTT. Translating gives CASSQERSFSYNSPLHF.

J is TRBJ2-7 and V is TRBV19; D ambiguous. Germline V lookup: CDR1 LNHDA, CDR2 SQIVND (reference sequence). V was clipped by 2 bases and J by 1 base, with 9 bases between them. There are 14 residues in the CDR3. The CDR3 sequence is CASSIIGRSYEQYF. The CDR3 DNA reads TGTGCCAGTAGTATAATTGGCAGATCCTACGAGCAGTACTTC.

The chain recombines TRBV7-6 with TRBJ2-1, with D possibly being TRBD1 or TRBD2 (7 bases each). V was trimmed by 3 bases and J by 8 bases, leaving 17 bases between them. Germline CDR1 is SGHVS and CDR2 is FNYEAQ. The CDR3 runs to 15 residues. This CDR3 is CASSFPGQRDDEQFF. DNA of the CDR3: TGTGCCAGCAGCTTTCCGGGACAGCGGGATGATGAGCAGTTCTTC.

This clonotype was detected only a few times. The chain couples TRBV6-2 or TRBV6-3 to TRBJ1-4, with D perhaps matching TRBD1 (5 bases). Per the germline V gene, CDR1 is MNHEY and CDR2 is SVGEGT. The V gene lost 6 bases and the J gene lost 5 bases, with 16 bases spanning the gap. The CDR3 sequence is 15 residues long. For the CDR3, the DNA is TGTGCCAGCAGAGATTTACCGGGACGGAATGAAAAACTGTTTTTT. It codes for CASRDLPGRNEKLFF.

This clonotype was seen repeatedly, ten times or more. The chain joins TRBV6-2 or TRBV6-3 to TRBJ2-1; the match to TRBD1 covers 7 bases. This CDR3 contains 15 residues. The ends lost 5 bases at V and 8 bases at J; junction bases unmatched: 12. CDR1 is MNHEY, CDR2 SVGEGT, per germline. CDR3 amino acids: CASSPRTVQGDEQFF. The CDR3 nucleotides are TGTGCCAGCAGTCCTCGGACAGTGCAGGGGGATGAGCAGTTCTTC.

The V and J genes are TRBV6-1 and TRBJ1-5; D remains ambiguous. V lost 6 bases and J 0 bases, leaving 18 bases between the germline ends. Germline lookup yields CDR1 MNHNS and CDR2 SASEGT. CDR3 length equals 17 residues. The CDR3 is CASSPGRQSYSNQPQHF. As DNA, the CDR3 is TGTGCCAGCAGCCCAGGACGGCAATCCTATAGCAATCAGCCCCAGCATTTT.

This clonotype was recorded many times. This sequence joins TRBV6-1 and TRBJ1-5; 8 bases are shared with TRBD1. From germline, CDR1 is MNHNS and CDR2 SASEGT. The length of the CDR3 is 14 residues. V dropped 4 bases and J dropped 3; count of bases not matched to a gene: 2. CDR3 DNA: TGTGCCAGCAGTGGACAGGGGTCCAATCAGCCCCAGCATTTT. Translating it yields CASSGQGSNQPQHF.

This clonotype appeared a few times. The CDR3 nucleotides read TGCGCCAGCAGCCATGAGGGGGTGCGCGGCACCTTC. Its protein product is CASSHEGVRGTF. The V and J genes are TRBV5-1 and TRBJ1-2; possible D gene TRBD1, 6 bases. V lost 4 bases and J lost 13, with 17 bases in between. CDR1 is SGHRS, CDR2 YFSETQ, per germline. The CDR3 sequence is 12 residues long.

This clonotype was detected ten times or more. Here the CDR3 reads CASNIGPYNEQFF. As DNA, the CDR3 is TGTGCCAGCAATATCGGCCCCTACAATGAGCAGTTCTTC. The gene calls are TRBV2 and TRBJ2-1, with unresolved D. The germline V gene encodes CDR1 SNHLY and CDR2 FYNNEI. The CDR3 contains 13 residues. The ends were cut back, 7 bases at V and 2 bases at J, with 9 bases in the middle. Looking up the rest from reference TRBV2 and TRBJ2-1 gives the full variable domain: EPEVTQTPSHQVTQMGQEVILRCVPISNHLYFYWYRQILGQKVEFLVSFYNNEISEKSEIFDDQFSVERPDGSNFTLKIRSTKLEDSAMYFCASNIGPYNEQFFGPGTRLTVL.

This clonotype was detected many times. This sequence joins TRBV7-6 and TRBJ1-6; 8 bases agree with TRBD1. Germline V lookup: CDR1 SGHVS, CDR2 FNYEAQ. After removal of 3 bases from V and 9 bases from J, the junction contained 10 bases not matched to a gene. The CDR3 totals 16 residues. The CDR3 DNA follows: TGTGCCAGCAGCTTGGACAGGGCAGGAGGAAGTTCACCCCTCCACTTT. Residues: CASSLDRAGGSSPLHF. Variable domain in full (rest from reference TRBV7-6 and TRBJ1-6): GAGVSQSPRYKVTKRGQDVALRCDPISGHVSLYWYRQALGQGPEFLTYFNYEAQQDKSGLPNDRFSAERPEGSISTLTIQRTEQRDSAMYRCASSLDRAGGSSPLHFGNGTRLTVT.

The chain joins TRBV5-1 to TRBJ1-6, with TRBD1 as a possible D gene (5 bases). This CDR3 contains 19 residues. The V and J ends lost 4 bases and 10 bases respectively, with 30 bases between them. Germline V gives CDR1 SGHRS, CDR2 YFSETQ. The CDR3 DNA follows: TGCGCCAGCAGCCAATTGCCCTCCCAATCCGGGACGGTTCCATCACCCCTCCACTTT. It translates to CASSQLPSQSGTVPSPLHF. Full variable domain (outside the CDR3, taken from reference TRBV5-1 and TRBJ1-6): KAGVTQTPRYLIKTRGQQVTLSCSPISGHRSVSWYQQTPGQGLQFLFEYFSETQRNKGNFPGRFSGRQFSNSRSEMNVSTLELGDSALYLCASSQLPSQSGTVPSPLHFGNGTRLTVT.

The chain uses TRBV7-3 and TRBJ2-1; 10 positions agree with TRBD2. CDR1 SGHTA and CDR2 FQGTGA come from the germline V gene. Trimming took 3 bases from V and 6 from J; bases not matched to a gene: 5. The CDR3 sequence is 15 residues long. The CDR3 DNA follows: TGTGCCAGCAGCTTCGGAATAGCGGGAGGCAATGAGCAGTTCTTC. This sequence encodes CASSFGIAGGNEQFF.

The chain carries TRBV20-1 and TRBJ2-5, with 8 bases identical to TRBD2. With V trimmed by 5 bases and J by 4 bases, 12 bases remained unmatched. The length of the CDR3 is 15 residues. CDR1 DFQATT and CDR2 SNEGSKA come from the germline V gene (reference sequence). CDR3 sequence (DNA): TGCAGTGCTGGCTTGCACGGGGGGGCCGTAGAGACCCAGTACTTC. It encodes CSAGLHGGAVETQYF.

J is TRBJ2-7 and V is TRBV7-3; D not certain. Germline CDR1 reads SGHTA; CDR2 reads FQGTGA. The CDR3 length is 13 residues. The V gene lost 2 bases and the J gene lost 4 bases, with 9 bases spanning the gap. In nucleotides, the CDR3 is TGTGCCAGCAGCTTACACTCTGGTTACGAGCAGTACTTC. This gives the protein CASSLHSGYEQYF.

This clonotype was recorded at least ten times. The chain combines TRBV12-3 or TRBV12-4 with TRBJ1-2; TRBD1 aligns across 10 bases. This CDR3 has 13 residues. V was pared by 3 bases and J by 8 bases, with 3 bases of the junction left unmatched. The DNA for the CDR3 is TGTGCCAGCAGTTTCGGGGACAGGGGAGGCTACACCTTC. It yields the protein CASSFGDRGGYTF.

This clonotype came up a few times. This chain links TRBV2 with TRBJ2-7, with D tentatively TRBD1 (5 bases). Germline V gene sequence: CDR1 SNHLY, CDR2 FYNNEI. The CDR3 consists of 13 residues. Trimming removed 7 bases from V and 2 bases from J, with 12 bases in between. The CDR3 protein is CASNAQVTYEQYF. CDR3 nucleotide sequence: TGTGCCAGCAACGCACAGGTTACCTACGAGCAGTACTTC. Full variable domain (rest looked up from reference TRBV2 and TRBJ2-7): EPEVTQTPSHQVTQMGQEVILRCVPISNHLYFYWYRQILGQKVEFLVSFYNNEISEKSEIFDDQFSVERPDGSNFTLKIRSTKLEDSAMYFCASNAQVTYEQYFGPGTRLTVT.

The chain uses TRBV7-8 and TRBJ2-1, with 10 positions matching TRBD2. Trimming took 1 base from V and 1 from J; bases not matched to a gene: 1. Germline V lookup: CDR1 SGHVS, CDR2 FQNEAQ. This CDR3 contains 16 residues. The CDR3 here is CASSLGTSGSYNEQFF. CDR3 coding DNA: TGTGCCAGCAGCTTAGGGACTAGCGGTTCCTACAATGAGCAGTTCTTC.

In this sample, this clonotype turned up many times. The chain is built from TRBV4-3 and TRBJ1-2, with 9 bases fitting TRBD1. V gave up 4 bases and J gave up 7 bases; unmatched junction bases: 10. This CDR3 has 15 residues. CDR1 and CDR2 (germline): LGHNA, YSLEER. Here the CDR3 DNA reads TGCGCCAGCAGCCTCCGCACGACAGGGGGTGGTGGCTACACCTTC. Translation gives CASSLRTTGGGGYTF.

V is TRBV12-3 or TRBV12-4 and J is TRBJ1-1, with D perhaps matching TRBD1 (6 bases). Trimming removed 3 bases at V and 3 bases at J, with 8 bases between. The CDR3 extends over 13 amino acids. The DNA for the CDR3 is TGTGCCAGCAGTTTCAAGGGGGACACTGAAGCTTTCTTT. It specifies CASSFKGDTEAFF.

In its sample, this clonotype was seen many times. The gene calls are TRBV10-3 and TRBJ2-3; no definite D call. CDR3 size: 15 residues. The V end was cut by 0 bases, the J end by 0 bases, with 7 bases between. Germline V gene sequence: CDR1 ENHRY, CDR2 SYGVKD. The CDR3 bases are TGTGCCATCAGTGAGTCTCGTGGTAGCACAGATACGCAGTATTTT. This encodes CAISESRGSTDTQYF.

This clonotype has ten or more counts. The genes are TRBV28 and TRBJ2-5, with D tentatively TRBD1 (6 bases). The germline gives CDR1 MDHEN, CDR2 SYDVKM. The CDR3 is 14 amino acids. V gave up 5 bases and J gave up 0 bases, with 10 bases separating them. Here the CDR3 reads CASSQGFYQETQYF. CDR3 DNA: TGTGCCAGCAGTCAGGGGTTTTACCAAGAGACCCAGTACTTC.

The DNA of the CDR3 is TGTGCCAGCAGTTTAGGTACGGGGGCAGAGACCCAGTACTTC. This gives the protein CASSLGTGAETQYF. This rearrangement joins TRBV12-3 or TRBV12-4 to TRBJ2-5, with D perhaps matching TRBD1 or TRBD2 (6 bases each). The CDR3 has 14 residues. Trimming took 1 base from V and 4 from J, leaving 10 bases between them.